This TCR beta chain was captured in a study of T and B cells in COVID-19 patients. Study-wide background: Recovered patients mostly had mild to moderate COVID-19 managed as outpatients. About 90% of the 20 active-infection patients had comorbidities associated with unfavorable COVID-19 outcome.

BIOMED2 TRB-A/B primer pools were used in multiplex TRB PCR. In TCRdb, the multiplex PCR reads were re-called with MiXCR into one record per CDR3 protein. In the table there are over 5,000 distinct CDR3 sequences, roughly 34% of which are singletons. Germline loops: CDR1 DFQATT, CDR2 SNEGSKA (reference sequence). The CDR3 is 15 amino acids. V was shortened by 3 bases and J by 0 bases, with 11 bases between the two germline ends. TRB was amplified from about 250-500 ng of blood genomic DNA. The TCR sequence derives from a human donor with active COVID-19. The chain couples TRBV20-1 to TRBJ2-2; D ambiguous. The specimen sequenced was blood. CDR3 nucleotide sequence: TGCAGTGCTAGGTCTGTAAAGACGAACACCGGGGAGCTGTTTTTT. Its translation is CSARSVKTNTGELFF.